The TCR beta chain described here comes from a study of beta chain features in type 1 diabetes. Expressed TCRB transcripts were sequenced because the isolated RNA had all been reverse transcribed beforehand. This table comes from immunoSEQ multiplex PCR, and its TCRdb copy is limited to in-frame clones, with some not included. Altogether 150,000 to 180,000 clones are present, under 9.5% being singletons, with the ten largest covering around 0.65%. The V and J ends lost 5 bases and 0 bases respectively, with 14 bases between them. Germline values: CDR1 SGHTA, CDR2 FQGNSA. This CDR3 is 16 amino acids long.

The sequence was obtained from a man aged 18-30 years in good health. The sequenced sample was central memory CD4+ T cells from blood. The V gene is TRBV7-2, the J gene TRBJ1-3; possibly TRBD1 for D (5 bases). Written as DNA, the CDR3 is TGTGCCAGCAGCCCGGGGGGTAGTCCCTCTGGAAACACCATATATTTT. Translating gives CASSPGGSPSGNTIYF. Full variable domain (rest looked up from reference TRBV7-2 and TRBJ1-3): GAGVSQSPSNKVTEKGKDVELRCDPISGHTALYWYRQSLGQGLEFLIYFQGNSAPDKSGLPSDRFSAERTGGSVSTLTIQRTQQEDSAVYLCASSPGGSPSGNTIYFGEGSWLTVV.